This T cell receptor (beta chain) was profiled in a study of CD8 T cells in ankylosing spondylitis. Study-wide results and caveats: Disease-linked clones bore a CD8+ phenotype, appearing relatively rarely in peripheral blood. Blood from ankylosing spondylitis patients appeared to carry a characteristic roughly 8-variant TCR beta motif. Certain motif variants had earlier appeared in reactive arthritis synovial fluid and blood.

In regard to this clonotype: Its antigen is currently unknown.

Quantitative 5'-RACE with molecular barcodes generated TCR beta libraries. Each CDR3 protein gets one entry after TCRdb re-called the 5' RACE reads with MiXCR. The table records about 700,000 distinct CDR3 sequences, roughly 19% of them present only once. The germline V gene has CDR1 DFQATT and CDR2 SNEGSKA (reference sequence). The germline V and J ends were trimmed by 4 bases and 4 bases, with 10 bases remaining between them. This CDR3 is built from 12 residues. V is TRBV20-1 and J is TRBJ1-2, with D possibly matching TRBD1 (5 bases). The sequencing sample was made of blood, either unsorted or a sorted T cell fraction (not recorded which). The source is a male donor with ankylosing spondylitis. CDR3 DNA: TGCAGTGCTATCTTAGACAGCTATGGCTACACCTTC. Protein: CSAILDSYGYTF.